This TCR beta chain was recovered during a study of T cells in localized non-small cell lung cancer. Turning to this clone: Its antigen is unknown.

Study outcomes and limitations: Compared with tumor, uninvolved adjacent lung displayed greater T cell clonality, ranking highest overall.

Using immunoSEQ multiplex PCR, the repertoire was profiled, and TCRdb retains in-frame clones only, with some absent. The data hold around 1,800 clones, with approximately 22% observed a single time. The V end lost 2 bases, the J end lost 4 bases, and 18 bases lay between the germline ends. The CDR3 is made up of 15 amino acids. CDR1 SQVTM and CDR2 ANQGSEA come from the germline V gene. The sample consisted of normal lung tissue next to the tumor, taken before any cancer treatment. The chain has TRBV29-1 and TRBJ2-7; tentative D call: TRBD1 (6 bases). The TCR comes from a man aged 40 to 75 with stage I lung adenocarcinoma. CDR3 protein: CSVESPPGDRYEQYF. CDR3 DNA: TGCAGCGTTGAATCCCCCCCAGGGGACCGGTACGAGCAGTACTTC.